The T cell receptor beta chain under discussion was sequenced for a study of identifying expanded T cells in peripheral blood. Findings and limits, study-wide: Differentially abundant clones: roughly 1.2 between replicates, 16.4 at approximately 13 days, 19 to 20 at four.

The data were produced by immunoSEQ multiplex PCR, yet TCRdb's version contains in-frame clones alone and is incomplete. The data show about 94,000 clones, approximately 91% seen once. Details on this clone: Its antigen remains unidentified.

The CDR3 runs to 15 residues. Per the germline V gene, CDR1 is KGHSH and CDR2 is LQKENI. Trimming pared 2 bases from V and 1 base from J, leaving 12 bases between. J is TRBJ2-7 and V is TRBV18; D is possibly TRBD1 (6 bases). The sequence was collected from a person aged 18 to 75 in good health. The source material was blood. The CDR3 nucleotides read TGTGCCAGCTCACCAGACTTACAGGGATCCTACGAGCAGTACTTC. The encoded protein is CASSPDLQGSYEQYF. Complete variable domain (other parts from reference TRBV18 and TRBJ2-7): NAGVMQNPRHLVRRRGQEARLRCSPMKGHSHVYWYRQLPEEGLKFMVYLQKENIIDESGMPKERFSAEFPKEGPSILRIQQVVRGDSAAYFCASSPDLQGSYEQYFGPGTRLTVT.